The clone carrying this TCR beta chain was detected only once. At one of its ends the junction is not consistent with the germline gene, which may arise from a read error. The same CDR3 is also encoded by other DNA sequences in this sample. This entry comes from a study of blood T cell repertoires in COVID-19. Study-wide context: The United States, Italy and Spain supplied acute and convalescent COVID-19 samples.

Only in-frame clones appear in the TCRdb table, and some are missing; sequencing was by immunoSEQ multiplex PCR. This repertoire shows approximately 440,000 clones, less than 95% found once; its top ten account for more than 0.55%. Participants were aged 18 to 89 years from about two dozen US areas. Resolution of symptoms, clearance, or two negative PCRs was present in recovered Cohort 3 donors. The CDR3 is 14 residues long. Germline CDR1 is LGHDT and CDR2 is YNNKEL (reference sequence). The chain uses TRBV3-1 (or the pseudogene TRBV3-2) and TRBJ2-7; 11 nucleotides align to TRBD2. The specimen was PBMCs or T cells enriched from blood (not recorded which). The sequence was obtained from a man aged 18 to 30 who had recovered from COVID-19. The CDR3 spells CASSLSGGAYEQYF. CDR3 in DNA: TGCGCCAGCAGCCTTAGCGGGGGGGCGTACGAGCAGTACTTC.